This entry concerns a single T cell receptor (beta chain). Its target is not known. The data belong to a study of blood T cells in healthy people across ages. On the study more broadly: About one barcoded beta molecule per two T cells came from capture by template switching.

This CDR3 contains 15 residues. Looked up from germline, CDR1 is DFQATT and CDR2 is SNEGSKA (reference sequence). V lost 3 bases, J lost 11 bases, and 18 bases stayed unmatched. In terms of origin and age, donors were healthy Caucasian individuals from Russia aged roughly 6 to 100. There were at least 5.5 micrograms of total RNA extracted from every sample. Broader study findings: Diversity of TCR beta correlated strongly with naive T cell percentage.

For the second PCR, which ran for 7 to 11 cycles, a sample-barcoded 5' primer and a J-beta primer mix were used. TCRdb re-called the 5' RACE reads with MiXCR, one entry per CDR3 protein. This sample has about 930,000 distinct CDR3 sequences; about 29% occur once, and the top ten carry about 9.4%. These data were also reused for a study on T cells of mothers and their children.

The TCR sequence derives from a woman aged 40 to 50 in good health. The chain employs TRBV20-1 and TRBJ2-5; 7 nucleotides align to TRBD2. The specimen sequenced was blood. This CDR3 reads CSARGPGGSYNEQYF. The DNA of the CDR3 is TGCAGTGCTAGGGGTCCGGGAGGCTCCTACAATGAGCAGTACTTC.